The clone carrying this T cell receptor (beta chain) occurred many times. This record comes from a study of early T cells in non-severe SARS-CoV-2 infection. V lost 5 bases, J lost 9 bases, and 20 bases lay in between. Germline V gives CDR1 DFQATT, CDR2 SNEGSKA (reference sequence). CDR3 length: 14 amino acids. In the library, individual cDNA molecules carried attached unique molecular identifiers. In TCRdb, the 5' RACE reads were re-called with MiXCR into one record per CDR3 protein. The profile shows about 61,000 distinct CDR3 sequences, 9.5% to 15% of them singletons. The chain employs TRBV20-1 and TRBJ2-1; perhaps D is TRBD1 or TRBD2 (5 bases each). The sample was whole blood, taken at baseline. The clonotype originates from an adult who was a healthcare worker with PCR-confirmed SARS-CoV-2 infection or an uninfected control (not recorded which). The donor label of this sample is uncertain. CDR3 protein: CSAGDGASFIEQFF. The CDR3 bases are TGCAGTGCTGGGGACGGAGCCTCTTTTATTGAGCAGTTCTTC.